Listed below are T cell receptor beta chains from one sample, sequenced in a study of T-cell memory formation after mild COVID-19. Via MiXCR, TCRdb re-called the 5' RACE reads, giving one row per CDR3 protein. The sample records approximately 48,000 distinct CDR3 sequences, about 7% being singletons. The specimen sequenced was PBMCs or a T cell subset sorted from them (not recorded which). Source of these receptors: a young man who had mild COVID-19 (a few samples of this study predate the infection). Cell type and time point are not known. CDR3s include the opening cysteine and the closing phenylalanine or tryptophan. Fields, in order: D gene, clone size, V gene, J gene, CDR3 DNA, CDR3 protein. The D gene is left open where the match is weak. The size entry is marked missing in some rows and otherwise reads once, few, many or a size class.

D: -
size: many
V: TRBV5-1
J: TRBJ2-3
DNA: TGCGCCAGCAGGTTGTTAGCGGACCAATTCACAGATACGCAGTATTTT
CDR3: CASRLLADQFTDTQYF

D: TRBD2
size: many
V: TRBV7-2
J: TRBJ2-3
DNA: TGTGCCAGCACCCTAGCGGGGCACACAGATACGCAGTATTTT
CDR3: CASTLAGHTDTQYF

D: TRBD1
size: -
V: TRBV5-1
J: TRBJ2-3
DNA: TGCGCCAGCAGCTTTGGACAGGACACAGATACGCAGTATTTT
CDR3: CASSFGQDTDTQYF

D: TRBD1
size: -
V: TRBV6-4
J: TRBJ1-2
DNA: TGTGCCAGCAGGGGACAGGGAGGATTTGGTGGCTACACCTTC
CDR3: CASRGQGGFGGYTF

D: -
size: -
V: TRBV3-1
J: TRBJ1-6
DNA: TGTGCCAGCAGCCAAGTAAGTGGGAGCGCTTCACCCCTCCACTTT
CDR3: CASSQVSGSASPLHF

D: -
size: many
V: TRBV12-3/TRBV12-4
J: TRBJ2-4
DNA: TGTGCCAGCAGTTTAGGATTGGGGACCGGTGGCAAAAACATTCAGTACTTC
CDR3: CASSLGLGTGGKNIQYF

D: -
size: many
V: TRBV5-1
J: TRBJ2-5
DNA: TGCGCCAGCAGCTTGTCGTCCGTTTGGTCTAAAGAGACCCAGTACTTC
CDR3: CASSLSSVWSKETQYF

D: -
size: many
V: TRBV9
J: TRBJ1-6
DNA: TGTGCCAGCAGCGAGACAGCTCAGAATTCACCCCTCCACTTT
CDR3: CASSETAQNSPLHF

D: -
size: many
V: TRBV21-1
J: TRBJ2-3
DNA: TGTGCCAGCAGCAAGGTAGCGGGGAACACAGATACGCAGTATTTT
CDR3: CASSKVAGNTDTQYF

D: -
size: -
V: TRBV4-3
J: TRBJ2-3
DNA: TGCGCCAGCAGCCAAGATGGTCGCGGGGGCGCGGGAGATACGCAGTATTTT
CDR3: CASSQDGRGGAGDTQYF

D: TRBD2
size: few
V: TRBV6-2/TRBV6-3
J: TRBJ2-5
DNA: TGTGCCAGTCGGCGGGGGCCGGGACTAGCGGGGGACGGGACCCAGTACTTC
CDR3: CASRRGPGLAGDGTQYF

D: TRBD1
size: -
V: TRBV5-1
J: TRBJ2-3
DNA: TGCGCCAGCAGCAAACAGGGGCCCCCCAGGGATACGCAGTATTTT
CDR3: CASSKQGPPRDTQYF

D: TRBD2
size: -
V: TRBV5-1
J: TRBJ2-4
DNA: TGCGCCAGCAGCTCCGGGACTAGCGGGGGGCCGGAGTACTTC
CDR3: CASSSGTSGGPEYF

D: -
size: many
V: TRBV27
J: TRBJ2-3
DNA: TGTGCCAGCAGTTCCCAGGTGGGGGCCGGAGATACGCAGTATTTT
CDR3: CASSSQVGAGDTQYF

D: -
size: -
V: TRBV6-5
J: TRBJ1-5
DNA: TGTGCCAGCAGTTACTCAAAGACAGCCCGACAGCCCCAGCATTTT
CDR3: CASSYSKTARQPQHF

D: -
size: many
V: TRBV20-1
J: TRBJ2-3
DNA: TGCACCCTCCTCCACGAGAGCACAGATACGCAGTATTTT
CDR3: CTLLHESTDTQYF

D: TRBD1
size: -
V: TRBV24-1
J: TRBJ2-1
DNA: TGTGCCACTGCCGGGTGGGACAGGGGTAATGAGCAGTTCTTC
CDR3: CATAGWDRGNEQFF

D: -
size: many
V: TRBV5-1
J: TRBJ2-1
DNA: TGCGCCAGCACTGCGGACTCCTACAATGAGCAGTTCTTC
CDR3: CASTADSYNEQFF

D: -
size: many
V: TRBV4-3
J: TRBJ2-3
DNA: TGCGCCAGCAGCCAAGATAATAAGGGAGCCGCCACAGATACGCAGTATTTT
CDR3: CASSQDNKGAATDTQYF

D: -
size: few
V: TRBV5-6
J: TRBJ2-2
DNA: TGTGCCAGCAGCTTCCTGGCCGGGGAGCTGTTTTTT
CDR3: CASSFLAGELFF

D: -
size: few
V: TRBV20-1
J: TRBJ2-3
DNA: TGCAGTGCTAGAGATCTCGTACTAGCTTACACAGATACGCAGTATTTT
CDR3: CSARDLVLAYTDTQYF

D: -
size: -
V: TRBV7-2
J: TRBJ1-1
DNA: TGTGCCAGCAGCCCTCGACAAGGGACTGAAGCTTTCTTT
CDR3: CASSPRQGTEAFF

D: TRBD1
size: few
V: TRBV7-6
J: TRBJ2-5
DNA: TGTGCCAGCAGCCTGGGGACGACAGGGGGCGGGAAGACCCAGTACTTC
CDR3: CASSLGTTGGGKTQYF

D: TRBD2
size: -
V: TRBV7-6
J: TRBJ2-1
DNA: TGTGCCAGCAGCTTGGGCTTGGGACTAGCGAAACGGAATGAGCAGTTCTTC
CDR3: CASSLGLGLAKRNEQFF

D: TRBD2
size: -
V: TRBV14
J: TRBJ2-1
DNA: TGTGCCAGCATCCCGGGACTAGCGCCAGACAATGAGCAGTTCTTC
CDR3: CASIPGLAPDNEQFF

D: TRBD2
size: few
V: TRBV7-2
J: TRBJ2-3
DNA: TGTGCCAGCAGCGGTAGCGGGGCCCTCGGAGATACGCAGTATTTT
CDR3: CASSGSGALGDTQYF

D: -
size: few
V: TRBV6-2/TRBV6-3
J: TRBJ2-2
DNA: TGTGCCAGCAGCGTCAGTACGAACACCGGGGAGCTGTTTTTT
CDR3: CASSVSTNTGELFF

D: -
size: few
V: TRBV2
J: TRBJ2-4
DNA: TGTGCCAGCAGTGAAGCGAGCCGCAAGGAGAACATTCAGTACTTC
CDR3: CASSEASRKENIQYF

D: -
size: few
V: TRBV29-1
J: TRBJ2-4
DNA: TGCAGCGTTGAGGGGCAGGGTCGGAACATTCAGTACTTC
CDR3: CSVEGQGRNIQYF

D: -
size: -
V: TRBV5-1
J: TRBJ1-2
DNA: TGCGCCAGCAGCTTAGGGGATGTCTATGGCTACACCTTC
CDR3: CASSLGDVYGYTF

D: -
size: many
V: TRBV4-1
J: TRBJ2-2
DNA: TGCGCCAGCAGACTCCAGGGCCGGGGCACCGGGGAGCTGTTTTTT
CDR3: CASRLQGRGTGELFF

D: -
size: many
V: TRBV7-9
J: TRBJ2-4
DNA: TGTGCCAGCAGCTTCGAGGGGGAGGCCAAAAACATTCAGTACTTC
CDR3: CASSFEGEAKNIQYF

D: -
size: few
V: TRBV5-1
J: TRBJ2-2
DNA: TGCGCCAGCAGCTTGGTAGGGTCGGGCCGAGTCGGGGAGCTGTTTTTT
CDR3: CASSLVGSGRVGELFF

D: TRBD1
size: many
V: TRBV7-9
J: TRBJ2-5
DNA: TGTGCCAGCAGCTACTCCGGACAGGGGGCCAACCAAGAGACCCAGTACTTC
CDR3: CASSYSGQGANQETQYF

D: -
size: many
V: TRBV20-1
J: TRBJ2-5
DNA: TGCAGTGCTAGGGGGGTGGAAGAGACCCAGTACTTC
CDR3: CSARGVEETQYF

D: -
size: few
V: TRBV5-6
J: TRBJ1-4
DNA: TGTGCCAGCAGCTTGGTGTCCGGTAGTAATGAAAAACTGTTTTTT
CDR3: CASSLVSGSNEKLFF

D: TRBD1
size: many
V: TRBV5-1
J: TRBJ1-1
DNA: TGCGCCAGCAGCTTGAGTCAGGGGGCCACTGAAGCTTTCTTT
CDR3: CASSLSQGATEAFF

D: -
size: many
V: TRBV5-6
J: TRBJ2-2
DNA: TGTGCCAGCAGCCCCTTGGGTGCGAACACCGGGGAGCTGTTTTTT
CDR3: CASSPLGANTGELFF

D: TRBD2
size: many
V: TRBV5-6
J: TRBJ2-3
DNA: TGTGCCAGCAGCTATGGACTAGCCCCAGATACGCAGTATTTT
CDR3: CASSYGLAPDTQYF

D: -
size: many
V: TRBV7-2
J: TRBJ2-2
DNA: TGTGCCAGCAGCCCAACCCTACTAGCGAACACCGGGGAGCTGTTTTTT
CDR3: CASSPTLLANTGELFF

D: -
size: -
V: TRBV3-1
J: TRBJ2-1
DNA: TGTGCCAGCAGCCTTAGGTACAATGAGCAGTTCTTC
CDR3: CASSLRYNEQFF

D: TRBD1
size: few
V: TRBV5-5
J: TRBJ2-6
DNA: TGTGCCAGCAGCCGCCGGGACAGGGAACCCTCTGGGGCCAACGTCCTGACTTTC
CDR3: CASSRRDREPSGANVLTF

D: -
size: -
V: TRBV7-2
J: TRBJ2-3
DNA: TGTGCCAGCAGCGTGGCGTCCTCCCCGGATACGCAGTATTTT
CDR3: CASSVASSPDTQYF

D: -
size: many
V: TRBV12-3/TRBV12-4
J: TRBJ2-7
DNA: TGTGCCAGCAGCGGGACTGTCGGTACTTACGAGCAGTACTTC
CDR3: CASSGTVGTYEQYF

D: -
size: -
V: TRBV7-8
J: TRBJ2-7
DNA: TGTGCCAGCAGCTTGTCTTACAGCTTAACCGAGCAGTACTTC
CDR3: CASSLSYSLTEQYF

D: -
size: few
V: TRBV6-1
J: TRBJ1-6
DNA: TGTGCCAGCAGTGACCACAATAATTCACCCCTCCACTTT
CDR3: CASSDHNNSPLHF

D: TRBD1
size: -
V: TRBV6-1
J: TRBJ1-2
DNA: TGTGCCAGCAGGCTGGGACAGATCTATGGCTACACCTTC
CDR3: CASRLGQIYGYTF

D: -
size: once
V: TRBV20-1
J: TRBJ1-4
DNA: TGCAGTGCTTCAGGTCTATATAATGAAAAACTGTTTTTT
CDR3: CSASGLYNEKLFF

D: TRBD2
size: -
V: TRBV28
J: TRBJ2-4
DNA: TGTGCCAGCACCGCACCCGGGACTAGCGGGGGGGGGTACTTC
CDR3: CASTAPGTSGGGYF

D: -
size: few
V: TRBV7-2
J: TRBJ1-4
DNA: TGTGCCAGCAGCTTAAGGGGTAGCGAAAAACTGTTTTTT
CDR3: CASSLRGSEKLFF

D: -
size: -
V: TRBV5-1
J: TRBJ2-1
DNA: TGCGCCAGCAAAGGGTCAGACCTCAATGAGCAGTTCTTC
CDR3: CASKGSDLNEQFF

D: -
size: many
V: TRBV29-1
J: TRBJ1-4
DNA: TGCAGCGTGGGGAGCCGGGAGAATGAAAAACTGTTTTTT
CDR3: CSVGSRENEKLFF

D: -
size: few
V: TRBV6-5
J: TRBJ1-2
DNA: TGTGCCAGCAGTTACTCACGGGACACCTATGGCTACACCTTC
CDR3: CASSYSRDTYGYTF

D: -
size: many
V: TRBV3-1
J: TRBJ2-4
DNA: TGTGCCAGCAGCCATTCAGCGAACATTCAGTACTTC
CDR3: CASSHSANIQYF

D: -
size: many
V: TRBV7-2
J: TRBJ2-3
DNA: TGTGCCAGCGGACATACAGATACGCAGTATTTT
CDR3: CASGHTDTQYF

D: -
size: -
V: TRBV6-1
J: TRBJ2-3
DNA: TGTGCCAGCAGTAACAGAGGAGATACGCAGTATTTT
CDR3: CASSNRGDTQYF

D: -
size: -
V: TRBV7-8
J: TRBJ1-2
DNA: TGTGCCAGCAGCTTCGGCCAGCTCCAAAGGGGCTACACCTTC
CDR3: CASSFGQLQRGYTF